This TCR beta chain is from a study of monozygotic twins with inflammatory bowel disease. Study-wide points: Other individuals had fewer clonotypes in common with IBD patients than with healthy twins, especially with disease activity. Differing immunosuppressive treatments may have added variability to patient repertoires.

TCRdb re-called the 5' RACE reads; every CDR3 protein appears as one record, without DNA. The data include around 380,000 distinct CDR3 sequences; the top ten clones carry around 2.4%. CDR1 and CDR2 (germline): MRHNA, SNTAGT. CDR3 length: 18 residues. Note on this clonotype: The target antigen is unknown.

This TCR was sampled from a human donor with ulcerative colitis or Crohn's disease, or a healthy co-twin of an affected twin (not recorded which). Sequencing was done on a sample of blood. This chain joins TRBV6-4 and TRBJ1-5; TCRdb outputs TRBD1, but without DNA this stays unchecked. The chain's CDR3 is CASRAGTISRSQSGPQHF.